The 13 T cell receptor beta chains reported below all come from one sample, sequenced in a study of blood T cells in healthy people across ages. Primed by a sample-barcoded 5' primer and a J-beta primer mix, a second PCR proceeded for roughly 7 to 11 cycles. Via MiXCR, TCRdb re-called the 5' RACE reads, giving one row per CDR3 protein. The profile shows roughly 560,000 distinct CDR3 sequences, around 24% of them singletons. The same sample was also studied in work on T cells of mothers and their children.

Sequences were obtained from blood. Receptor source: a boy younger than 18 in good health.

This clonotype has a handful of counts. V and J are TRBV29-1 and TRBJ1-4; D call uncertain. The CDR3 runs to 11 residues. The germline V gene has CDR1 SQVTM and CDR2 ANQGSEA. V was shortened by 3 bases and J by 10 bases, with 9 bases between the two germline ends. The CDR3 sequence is CSVDMLGKLFF. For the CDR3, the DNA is TGCAGCGTTGATATGCTGGGAAAACTGTTTTTT.

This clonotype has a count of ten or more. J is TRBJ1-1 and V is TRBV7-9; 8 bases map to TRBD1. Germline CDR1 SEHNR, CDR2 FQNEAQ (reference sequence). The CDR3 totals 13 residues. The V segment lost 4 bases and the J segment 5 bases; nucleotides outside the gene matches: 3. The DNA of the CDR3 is TGTGCCAGCAGCTCACAGGGGGGTACTGAAGCTTTCTTT. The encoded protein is CASSSQGGTEAFF.

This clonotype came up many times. The CDR3, as DNA: TGTGCCAGCAGCCAAGGCCCAGGCGTATCCATATATTTT. Translating it yields CASSQGPGVSIYF. This chain uses TRBV3-1 with TRBJ1-3; D is unresolved. V lost 1 base and J lost 11, with 12 bases in between. Germline V lookup: CDR1 LGHDT, CDR2 YNNKEL (reference sequence). The CDR3 sequence is 13 residues long.

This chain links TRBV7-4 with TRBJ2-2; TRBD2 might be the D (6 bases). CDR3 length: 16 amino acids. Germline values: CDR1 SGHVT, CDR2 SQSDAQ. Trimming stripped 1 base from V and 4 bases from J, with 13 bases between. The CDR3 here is CASSLVATSGTGELFF. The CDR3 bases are TGTGCCAGCAGCTTAGTCGCGACTAGTGGCACCGGGGAGCTGTTTTTT.

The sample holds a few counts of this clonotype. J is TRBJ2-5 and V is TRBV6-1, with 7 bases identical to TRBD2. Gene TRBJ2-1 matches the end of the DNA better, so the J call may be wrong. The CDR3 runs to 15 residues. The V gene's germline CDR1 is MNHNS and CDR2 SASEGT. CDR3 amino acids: CASSEGGAGNNEQFF. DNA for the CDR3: TGTGCCAGCAGTGAAGGGGGAGCGGGGAACAATGAGCAGTTCTTC.

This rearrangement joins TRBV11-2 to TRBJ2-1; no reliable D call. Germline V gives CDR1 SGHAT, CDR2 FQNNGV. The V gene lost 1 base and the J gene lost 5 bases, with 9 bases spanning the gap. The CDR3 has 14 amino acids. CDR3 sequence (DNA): TGTGCCAGCAGCTTAGGTGGCAGAAACAATGAGCAGTTCTTC. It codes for CASSLGGRNNEQFF.

The CDR3 is CASSIDSRGATTEAFF. The CDR3 nucleotides are TGTGCCAGCAGTATAGACAGCCGGGGGGCGACCACTGAAGCTTTCTTT. The rearrangement joins TRBV28 to TRBJ1-1; perhaps TRBD1 as D (6 bases). V lost 5 bases and J lost 4, with 20 bases in between. Germline values: CDR1 MDHEN, CDR2 SYDVKM. The CDR3 extends over 16 amino acids.

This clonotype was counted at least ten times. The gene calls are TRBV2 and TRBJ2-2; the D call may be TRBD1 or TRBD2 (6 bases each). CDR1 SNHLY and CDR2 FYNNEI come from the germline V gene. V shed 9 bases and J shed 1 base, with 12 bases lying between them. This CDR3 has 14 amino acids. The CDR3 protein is CASAGHGNTGELFF. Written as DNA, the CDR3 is TGTGCCAGTGCGGGACACGGGAACACCGGGGAGCTGTTTTTT. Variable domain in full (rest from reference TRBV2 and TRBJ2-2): EPEVTQTPSHQVTQMGQEVILRCVPISNHLYFYWYRQILGQKVEFLVSFYNNEISEKSEIFDDQFSVERPDGSNFTLKIRSTKLEDSAMYFCASAGHGNTGELFFGEGSRLTVL.

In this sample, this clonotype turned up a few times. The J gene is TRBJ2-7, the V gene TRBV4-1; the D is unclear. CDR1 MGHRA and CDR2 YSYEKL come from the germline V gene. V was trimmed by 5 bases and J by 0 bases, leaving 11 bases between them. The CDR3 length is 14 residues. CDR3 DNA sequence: TGCGCCAGCAGCGAAGGCGTGAGCTCCTACGAGCAGTACTTC. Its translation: CASSEGVSSYEQYF.

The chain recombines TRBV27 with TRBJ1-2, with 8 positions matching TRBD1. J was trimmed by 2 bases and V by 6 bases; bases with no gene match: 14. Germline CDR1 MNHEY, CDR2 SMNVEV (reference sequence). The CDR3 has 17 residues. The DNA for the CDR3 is TGTGCCAGCAGATGGTTTTATGGGTCAGGGGGCAACTATGGCTACACCTTC. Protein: CASRWFYGSGGNYGYTF.

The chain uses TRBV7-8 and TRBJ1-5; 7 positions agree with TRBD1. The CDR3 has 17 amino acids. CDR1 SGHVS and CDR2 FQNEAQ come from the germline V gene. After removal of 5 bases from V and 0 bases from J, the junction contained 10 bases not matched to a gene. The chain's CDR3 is CASSARRGQPSNQPQHF. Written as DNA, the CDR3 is TGTGCCAGCAGCGCAAGAAGGGGACAGCCTAGCAATCAGCCCCAGCATTTT.

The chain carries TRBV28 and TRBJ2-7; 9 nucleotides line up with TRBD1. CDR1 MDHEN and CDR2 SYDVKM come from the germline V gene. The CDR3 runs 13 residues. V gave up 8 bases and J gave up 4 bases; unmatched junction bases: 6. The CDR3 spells CASGGQGRYEQYF. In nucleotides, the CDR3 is TGTGCCAGCGGGGGACAGGGTCGGTACGAGCAGTACTTC.

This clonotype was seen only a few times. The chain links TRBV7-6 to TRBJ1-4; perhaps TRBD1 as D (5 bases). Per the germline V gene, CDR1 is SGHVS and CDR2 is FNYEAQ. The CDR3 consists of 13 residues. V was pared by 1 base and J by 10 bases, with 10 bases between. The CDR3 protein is CASSLEVGAKLFF. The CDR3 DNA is TGTGCCAGCAGCTTAGAGGTTGGGGCAAAACTGTTTTTT.